One and the same sample provided the 13 T cell receptor beta chains below, sequenced in a study of post-analysis software for immune sequencing data. For these TCRs, the target antigens are not known. Broader study findings: Five or six TRBV segments, TRBV5-6, TRBV5-1 and TRBV20-1 among them, were found more frequent in patients than controls.

Researchers reported that TCR beta cDNA libraries carried unique molecular identifiers. From the PCR reads, TCRdb called clonotypes with MiXCR, one entry per CDR3 protein. Of approximately 440,000 distinct CDR3 sequences listed, around 40% are singletons. Sequencing was performed on blood. The receptors shown here come from a girl aged 10 to 17 with multiple sclerosis.

In its sample, this clonotype was seen a few times. The chain links TRBV7-2 to TRBJ2-1, with D hard to call. Trimming pared 4 bases from V and 0 bases from J, leaving 10 bases between. Germline loops: CDR1 SGHTA, CDR2 FQGNSA. The CDR3 totals 15 residues. CDR3 DNA sequence: TGTGCCAGCAGCTCAGCCGAGAACTCCTACAATGAGCAGTTCTTC. Protein: CASSSAENSYNEQFF.

This clonotype was recorded a few times. This chain joins TRBV5-1 and TRBJ1-4; D is perhaps TRBD1 (5 bases). V lost 0 bases and J 10 bases, leaving 13 bases between the germline ends. Germline V gene data show CDR1 as SGHRS and CDR2 as YFSETQ. The CDR3 extends over 14 amino acids. The CDR3 region is CASSLELDGGKLFF. The DNA of the CDR3 is TGCGCCAGCAGCTTGGAATTGGACGGGGGAAAACTGTTTTTT.

V usage is TRBV28 and J usage is TRBJ2-1, with 10 nucleotides matching TRBD2. Germline CDR1 and CDR2: MDHEN and SYDVKM. Losses at the gene ends were 4 bases for V and 5 bases for J; bases not matched to a gene: 8. The CDR3 is made up of 16 amino acids. The CDR3 reads CASSSVGTSEHNEQFF. The CDR3 DNA sequence: TGTGCCAGCAGTTCAGTAGGGACTAGCGAACACAATGAGCAGTTCTTC.

To note about this clonotype: Sequence at one end of the junction differs from germline and may be a read error. The chain couples TRBV4-1 to TRBJ2-5, with D perhaps matching TRBD1 or TRBD2 (5 bases each). Germline loops: CDR1 MGHRA, CDR2 YSYEKL. This CDR3 has 15 amino acids. This chain's CDR3 is CASSLGPGTQETQHF. The CDR3, as DNA: TGCGCCAGCAGCCTCGGACCGGGGACCCAAGAGACCCAGCACTTC.

The J gene is TRBJ1-2, the V gene TRBV2, with no clear D. CDR1 is SNHLY, CDR2 FYNNEI, per germline. Trimming cost V 5 bases and J 4 bases, with 8 bases left between them. The CDR3 extends over 12 amino acids. CDR3 region: CASSYVPYGYTF. Written as DNA, the CDR3 is TGTGCCAGCAGTTACGTCCCCTATGGCTACACCTTC.

The CDR3 DNA sequence: TGCAGTGCTAGAGCTGAATACGAGCAGTACTTC. Translated: CSARAEYEQYF. The chain links TRBV20-1 to TRBJ2-7, with D unresolved. CDR1 and CDR2 from the germline V gene are DFQATT and SNEGSKA (reference sequence). The V end was cut by 1 base, the J end by 4 bases, with 5 bases between. The CDR3 covers 11 residues.

V and J are TRBV12-3 or TRBV12-4 and TRBJ2-4; no clear D. There are 17 residues in the CDR3. V was clipped by 1 base and J by 2 bases, with 15 bases between them. CDR3: CASSLGSRVLTKNIQYF. CDR3 nucleotides: TGTGCCAGCAGTTTAGGCAGCCGAGTCCTAACCAAAAACATTCAGTACTTC.

This clonotype occurred a few times. V is TRBV20-1 and J is TRBJ2-3; TRBD1 or TRBD2 may be the D gene (5 bases each). V dropped 6 bases and J dropped 2 bases, with 12 bases sitting between them. This CDR3 is 13 amino acids long. Germline V gives CDR1 DFQATT, CDR2 SNEGSKA (reference sequence). The CDR3 sequence is CSARDGSTDTQYF. The DNA for the CDR3 is TGCAGTGCCAGGGACGGCTCCACAGATACGCAGTATTTT.

This chain joins TRBV20-1 and TRBJ2-5; perhaps TRBD1 as D (6 bases). V shed 3 bases and J shed 2 bases, with 10 bases lying between them. CDR1 and CDR2 (germline): DFQATT, SNEGSKA (reference sequence). The CDR3 length is 13 residues. As DNA, the CDR3 is TGCAGTGCTAGCTTTCAGGGGCAAGAGACCCAGTACTTC. Translated: CSASFQGQETQYF.

This clonotype was counted between two and nine times. This chain links TRBV5-6 with TRBJ2-1; 13 nucleotides align to TRBD2. The V segment lost 4 bases and the J segment 15 bases; nucleotides outside the gene matches: 13. Per germline, CDR1 SGHDT and CDR2 YYEEEE. The CDR3 loop spans 15 amino acids. CDR3 bases: TGTGCCAGCAGCGATTTAGGGACTAGCGGGGCAGGTGGGTTCTTC. Residues: CASSDLGTSGAGGFF.

This chain connects TRBV14 to TRBJ1-2; D is possibly TRBD1 (5 bases). V lost 2 bases, J lost 6 bases, and 13 bases lay in between. The CDR3 covers 14 residues. Germline V gives CDR1 SGHDN, CDR2 FVKESK. In DNA, the CDR3 is TGTGCCAGCAGCCAATGGTCAGGGAATGATGGCTACACCTTC. Protein: CASSQWSGNDGYTF.

V gene TRBV7-2 combines with J gene TRBJ2-3; 9 nucleotides align to TRBD2. Germline-derived CDR1 and CDR2 are SGHTA and FQGNSA. The CDR3 is 16 residues long. Trimming removed 2 bases from V and 6 bases from J; junction bases left unmatched: 9. CDR3: CASSLLGGRASDTQYF. The CDR3 DNA is TGTGCCAGCAGCTTATTAGGCGGGAGGGCCTCGGATACGCAGTATTTT.

This clonotype occurred once. The genes are TRBV29-1 and TRBJ2-1; TRBD2 matches at 11 bases. Germline V gene data show CDR1 as SQVTM and CDR2 as ANQGSEA. V gave up 1 base and J gave up 0 bases; unmatched junction bases: 5. The CDR3 loop spans 17 amino acids. CDR3: CSVEGTSGSPSYNEQFF. DNA of the CDR3: TGCAGCGTTGAAGGTACTAGCGGGAGCCCCTCCTACAATGAGCAGTTCTTC.